Listed here are 11 T cell receptor beta chains from one sample, sequenced in a study of CD8+ T cells in alopecia areata. Following extraction, RNA underwent reverse transcription to cDNA, which served as the sequencing template. Produced via immunoSEQ multiplex PCR; TCRdb's table is partial and in-frame only. The sample shows about 12,000 clones, around 50% of them seen only once. Alopecia areata patients had lesional scalp punch biopsies and peripheral blood taken from them. Specimen: skin. The receptors here all came from a human donor with alopecia areata.

The table lists this clone with a count of one. The chain is built from TRBV5-4 and TRBJ2-1; 11 bases are a match to TRBD1. Germline trimming cut 4 bases from V and 4 bases from J; bases unmatched to any gene: 4. The CDR3 has 15 residues. In germline, CDR1 is SGHNT, CDR2 YYREEE (reference sequence). The DNA for the CDR3 is TGTGCCAGCAGCCGGACAGGGGGCTTTTACAATGAGCAGTTCTTC. Amino acids: CASSRTGGFYNEQFF.

The genes are TRBV11-2 and TRBJ2-3; D possibly corresponds to TRBD2 (6 bases). The CDR3 totals 16 residues. The germline gives CDR1 SGHAT, CDR2 FQNNGV. V was shortened by 1 base and J by 0 bases, with 11 bases between the two germline ends. The CDR3 nucleotides are TGTGCCAGCAGCTTAGTGGCGGGGCCTAGCACAGATACGCAGTATTTT. Encoded protein: CASSLVAGPSTDTQYF.

This chain links TRBV2 with TRBJ1-2; D possibly corresponds to TRBD1 (6 bases). Germline CDR1 and CDR2: SNHLY and FYNNEI. Trimming removed 6 bases at V and 5 bases at J, with 25 bases between. The CDR3 spans 17 residues. The CDR3 DNA reads TGTGCCAGCAGCCGAAGGGGTGGGGGGACATCCCGTTATGGCTACACCTTC. This translates into CASSRRGGGTSRYGYTF.

The chain has TRBV28 and TRBJ1-1; D ambiguous. Germline V gene lookup returns CDR1 MDHEN and CDR2 SYDVKM. The V gene lost 6 bases and the J gene lost 6 bases, with 14 bases spanning the gap. The CDR3 sequence is 13 residues long. The CDR3 sequence is CASSQTQRPEAFF. Here the CDR3 DNA reads TGTGCCAGCAGCCAAACTCAACGACCTGAAGCTTTCTTT. Looking up the rest from reference TRBV28 and TRBJ1-1 gives the full variable domain: DVKVTQSSRYLVKRTGEKVFLECVQDMDHENMFWYRQDPGLGLRLIYFSYDVKMKEKGDIPEGYSVSREKKERFSLILESASTNQTSMYLCASSQTQRPEAFFGQGTRLTVV.

The chain recombines TRBV7-2 with TRBJ2-4; 11 nucleotides match TRBD2. CDR1 SGHTA and CDR2 FQGNSA come from the germline V gene. CDR3 size: 15 residues. J was trimmed by 6 bases and V by 5 bases; bases with no gene match: 6. The CDR3 coding sequence is TGTGCCAGCAGCGCCGGACTAGCGGGTGGAAACATTCAGTACTTC. Its translation: CASSAGLAGGNIQYF.

The gene calls are TRBV13 and TRBJ2-7; D is ambiguous. Germline V gene lookup returns CDR1 PRHDT and CDR2 FYEKMQ (reference sequence). V dropped 1 base and J dropped 5 bases, with 27 bases sitting between them. CDR3 length: 19 residues. The CDR3 reads CASSLARAVGVGHGDEQYF. DNA of the CDR3: TGTGCCAGCAGCTTAGCTCGTGCGGTCGGAGTGGGTCACGGTGACGAGCAGTACTTC. Using reference TRBV13 and TRBJ2-7 for the parts outside the CDR3, the full variable domain is AAGVIQSPRHLIKEKRETATLKCYPIPRHDTVYWYQQGPGQDPQFLISFYEKMQSDKGSIPDRFSAQQFSDYHSELNMSSLELGDSALYFCASSLARAVGVGHGDEQYFGPGTRLTVT.

This chain joins TRBV7-9 and TRBJ2-1; perhaps TRBD2 as D (6 bases). V gave up 5 bases and J gave up 8 bases, with 10 bases separating them. Germline V gene data show CDR1 as SEHNR and CDR2 as FQNEAQ (reference sequence). This CDR3 contains 12 residues. The CDR3, as DNA: TGTGCCAGCAGCCAAACGGGGGATGAGCAGTTCTTC. It yields the protein CASSQTGDEQFF.

V is TRBV7-9 and J is TRBJ2-1, with D possibly matching TRBD2 (7 bases). CDR1 and CDR2 from the germline V gene are SEHNR and FQNEAQ (reference sequence). The CDR3 has 13 amino acids. With 5 bases removed from V and 12 bases from J, the gap between germline ends came to 17 bases. CDR3 sequence: CASSPERGGGQFF. CDR3 nucleotides: TGTGCCAGCAGCCCAGAGAGGGGAGGGGGGCAGTTCTTC.

The chain couples TRBV9 to TRBJ1-4; 7 bases match TRBD1. The CDR3 consists of 16 residues. The germline V gene encodes CDR1 SGDLS and CDR2 YYNGEE. V lost 3 bases and J lost 5; bases outside the gene matches: 10. CDR3 nucleotide sequence: TGTGCCAGCAGCGCCGTACCGACAGGGCAGAATGAAAAACTGTTTTTT. Amino acid sequence: CASSAVPTGQNEKLFF.

This rearrangement joins TRBV2 to TRBJ1-4; tentative D call: TRBD1 (6 bases). This CDR3 spans 15 amino acids. V lost 5 bases to trimming and J lost 8 bases, with 18 bases between them. The germline CDR1 and CDR2 sequences are SNHLY and FYNNEI. Here the CDR3 reads CASSSLQGSSEKLFF. The CDR3, as DNA: TGTGCCAGCAGTTCCCTACAGGGAAGTTCAGAAAAACTGTTTTTT.

The chain links TRBV21-1 to TRBJ2-7; TRBD1, the table's D call, lacks a check against the DNA. TRBV21-1 is listed as a pseudogene. CDR3 length: 15 residues. The CDR3 DNA follows: TGTGCCAGCAGCAAAGCGCAGGGCCAGGCCTACGAGCAGTACTTC. Protein product: CASSKAQGQAYEQYF.